The rows below give T cell receptor beta chains drawn from one sample of a study of cytomegalovirus exposure and HLA in healthy donors. Libraries were prepared by immunoSEQ multiplex PCR; TCRdb keeps only in-frame clonotypes and omits some of them. The data contain around 140,000 clones, 50% to 75% of them seen just once; the ten biggest clones take up 2.4%. The sequencing sample was made of PBMCs. These receptors came from a middle-aged woman in good health and CMV-seronegative. The CDR3 runs from the conserved cysteine through the conserved F or W. Each record gives: CDR3 protein, CDR3 DNA, V gene, clone size, D gene, J gene. A D gene is named only where the DNA matches it firmly. Rows may omit the clone size; those that give it use once, few, many or a size class.

CDR3 protein: CASSSEPGQGSPLHF
CDR3 DNA: TGCGCCAGCAGTTCAGAACCGGGACAGGGTTCACCCCTCCACTTT
V gene: TRBV5-1
clone size: -
D gene: TRBD1
J gene: TRBJ1-6

CDR3 protein: CASSFRDTDSYEQYF
CDR3 DNA: TGTGCCAGTAGTTTCCGGGACACCGACTCCTACGAGCAGTACTTC
V gene: TRBV19
clone size: once
D gene: -
J gene: TRBJ2-7

CDR3 protein: CASSFRQTNTGELFF
CDR3 DNA: TGTGCCAGCAGCTTTAGGCAGACTAACACCGGGGAGCTGTTTTTT
V gene: TRBV7-9
clone size: -
D gene: -
J gene: TRBJ2-2

CDR3 protein: CASRVRWGGQETQYF
CDR3 DNA: TGTGCCAGCAGGGTCCGATGGGGGGGACAAGAGACCCAGTACTTC
V gene: TRBV25-1
clone size: -
D gene: TRBD2
J gene: TRBJ2-5

CDR3 protein: CASSSTGSYEQYF
CDR3 DNA: TGCGCCAGCAGCTCCACAGGGTCCTACGAGCAGTACTTC
V gene: TRBV5-1
clone size: -
D gene: -
J gene: TRBJ2-7

CDR3 protein: CAWCLKTVDNQPQHF
CDR3 DNA: TGTGCCTGGTGTTTGAAGACAGTGGACAATCAGCCCCAGCATTTT
V gene: TRBV30
clone size: few
D gene: -
J gene: TRBJ1-5

CDR3 protein: CASSYAPDRGRWGYTF
CDR3 DNA: TGTGCCAGCAGTTACGCCCCAGACAGGGGGCGGTGGGGCTACACCTTC
V gene: TRBV6-5
clone size: -
D gene: TRBD1
J gene: TRBJ1-2

CDR3 protein: CASSQAVLRSTEAFF
CDR3 DNA: TGTGCCAGCAGCCAAGCGGTTCTACGGAGCACTGAAGCTTTCTTT
V gene: TRBV4-2
clone size: -
D gene: -
J gene: TRBJ1-1

CDR3 protein: CASSLRAGQRTFMNTEAFF
CDR3 DNA: TGTGCCAGCAGCTTGCGGGCGGGACAGCGAACCTTTATGAACACTGAAGCTTTCTTT
V gene: TRBV5-6
clone size: -
D gene: TRBD1
J gene: TRBJ1-1

CDR3 protein: CASSDQGEYEQYF
CDR3 DNA: TGTGCCAGCAGTGATCAGGGGGAGTACGAGCAGTACTTC
V gene: TRBV6-1
clone size: -
D gene: TRBD1
J gene: TRBJ2-7

CDR3 protein: CAIRQGYEQYF
CDR3 DNA: TGTGCCATCAGACAGGGCTACGAGCAGTACTTC
V gene: TRBV10-3
clone size: -
D gene: -
J gene: TRBJ2-7

CDR3 protein: CASSDPFAQGPLVYSNQPQHF
CDR3 DNA: TGTGCCAGCAGTGACCCATTCGCCCAGGGGCCCCTTGTGTATAGCAATCAGCCCCAGCATTTT
V gene: TRBV6-4
clone size: few
D gene: -
J gene: TRBJ1-5

CDR3 protein: CASSLGNRLEETQYF
CDR3 DNA: TGTGCCAGCAGCTTAGGGAACAGGTTGGAAGAGACCCAGTACTTC
V gene: TRBV7-9
clone size: few
D gene: -
J gene: TRBJ2-5

CDR3 protein: CASSPRRGQGTLNTEAFF
CDR3 DNA: TGTGCCAGCAGCCCTCGAAGGGGACAGGGCACCCTGAACACTGAAGCTTTCTTT
V gene: TRBV7-3
clone size: -
D gene: TRBD1
J gene: TRBJ1-1

CDR3 protein: CASSYSPEQQETQYF
CDR3 DNA: TGTGCCAGCAGTTACTCGCCCGAACAGCAAGAGACCCAGTACTTC
V gene: TRBV6-5
clone size: -
D gene: -
J gene: TRBJ2-5

CDR3 protein: CASSLGSSLGYEQYF
CDR3 DNA: TGTGCCAGCAGCTTGGGATCTAGCCTCGGCTACGAGCAGTACTTC
V gene: TRBV5-4
clone size: -
D gene: -
J gene: TRBJ2-7

CDR3 protein: CASSQGGSMNTEAFF
CDR3 DNA: TGTGCCAGCAGCCAGGGGGGATCCATGAACACTGAAGCTTTCTTT
V gene: TRBV14
clone size: -
D gene: -
J gene: TRBJ1-1

CDR3 protein: CASSPHGRDPTEAFF
CDR3 DNA: TGCGCCAGCAGTCCCCATGGCAGGGATCCCACTGAAGCTTTCTTT
V gene: TRBV10-2
clone size: -
D gene: -
J gene: TRBJ1-1

CDR3 protein: CASSQEVGIDTQYF
CDR3 DNA: TGCGCCAGCAGCCAAGAAGTCGGTATCGATACGCAGTATTTT
V gene: TRBV4-3
clone size: -
D gene: -
J gene: TRBJ2-3

CDR3 protein: CSAIPGDTQYF
CDR3 DNA: TGCAGTGCTATCCCCGGGGATACGCAGTATTTT
V gene: TRBV20-1
clone size: -
D gene: -
J gene: TRBJ2-3

CDR3 protein: CASSIGLAGGDTQYF
CDR3 DNA: TGTGCCAGTAGTATCGGACTAGCGGGGGGGGATACGCAGTATTTT
V gene: TRBV19
clone size: -
D gene: TRBD2
J gene: TRBJ2-3

CDR3 protein: CASSLWRSTNEKLFF
CDR3 DNA: TGTGCCAGCAGTTTATGGCGGAGTACTAATGAAAAACTGTTTTTT
V gene: TRBV27
clone size: few
D gene: -
J gene: TRBJ1-4

CDR3 protein: CASSQDTGGWTEAFF
CDR3 DNA: TGCGCCAGCAGCCAAGATACAGGGGGCTGGACTGAAGCTTTCTTT
V gene: TRBV4-1
clone size: -
D gene: TRBD1
J gene: TRBJ1-1

CDR3 protein: CASSSRSGGGNTEAFF
CDR3 DNA: TGTGCCAGCAGTTCCCGTTCAGGGGGCGGGAACACTGAAGCTTTCTTT
V gene: TRBV6-5
clone size: -
D gene: TRBD1
J gene: TRBJ1-1

CDR3 protein: CASARDRENSPLHF
CDR3 DNA: TGCGCCAGCGCTCGGGACAGGGAGAATTCACCCCTCCACTTT
V gene: TRBV10-1
clone size: -
D gene: TRBD1
J gene: TRBJ1-6

CDR3 protein: CASRLGSSGQETQYF
CDR3 DNA: TGCGCCAGCAGACTGGGGTCTAGCGGGCAAGAGACCCAGTACTTC
V gene: TRBV5-1
clone size: -
D gene: TRBD2
J gene: TRBJ2-5

CDR3 protein: CASSFTTGVGETQYF
CDR3 DNA: TGTGCCAGCAGTTTTACGACAGGGGTCGGAGAGACCCAGTACTTC
V gene: TRBV6-5
clone size: -
D gene: TRBD1
J gene: TRBJ2-5

CDR3 protein: CASSVERTSGYSSYNEQFF
CDR3 DNA: TGTGCCAGCAGCGTAGAAAGGACTAGCGGGTATAGCTCCTACAATGAGCAGTTCTTC
V gene: TRBV9
clone size: once
D gene: TRBD2
J gene: TRBJ2-1

CDR3 protein: CASSWRGDDNEQFF
CDR3 DNA: TGTGCCAGCAGCTGGCGGGGGGACGACAATGAGCAGTTCTTC
V gene: TRBV7-2
clone size: -
D gene: TRBD2
J gene: TRBJ2-1

CDR3 protein: CASSFPGGQETQYF
CDR3 DNA: TGTGCCAGCAGCTTCCCCGGGGGCCAAGAGACCCAGTACTTC
V gene: TRBV13
clone size: -
D gene: -
J gene: TRBJ2-5

CDR3 protein: CASSSTSGGRRDTQYF
CDR3 DNA: TGTGCCAGCAGCTCCACTAGCGGGGGGAGGCGGGATACGCAGTATTTT
V gene: TRBV7-2
clone size: -
D gene: TRBD2
J gene: TRBJ2-3

CDR3 protein: CASSLYPGGTDTQYF
CDR3 DNA: TGTGCCAGCAGTTTATATCCGGGTGGCACAGATACGCAGTATTTT
V gene: TRBV27
clone size: -
D gene: -
J gene: TRBJ2-3

CDR3 protein: CASSPQRGVNQPQHF
CDR3 DNA: TGTGCCAGCTCACCACAACGAGGCGTCAATCAGCCCCAGCATTTT
V gene: TRBV18
clone size: -
D gene: -
J gene: TRBJ1-5

CDR3 protein: CASSDEVGGATDTQYF
CDR3 DNA: TGTGCCAGCAGTGATGAAGTCGGGGGGGCCACAGATACGCAGTATTTT
V gene: TRBV6-4
clone size: -
D gene: TRBD2
J gene: TRBJ2-3

CDR3 protein: CASSGPRGVDEKLFF
CDR3 DNA: TGTGCCAGTAGTGGACCCAGGGGAGTGGATGAAAAACTGTTTTTT
V gene: TRBV19
clone size: -
D gene: -
J gene: TRBJ1-4

CDR3 protein: CASSSSSSSYNSPLHF
CDR3 DNA: TGCGCCAGCAGCTCCAGTTCTAGCTCCTATAATTCACCCCTCCACTTT
V gene: TRBV5-1
clone size: few
D gene: -
J gene: TRBJ1-6